This is a list of T cell receptor beta chains from one sample in a study of cytomegalovirus exposure and HLA in healthy donors. The assay was immunoSEQ multiplex PCR, and TCRdb's table has in-frame clones only and misses some. The sample includes 100,000 to 150,000 clones. Sample: PBMCs. The receptors were gathered from a man aged 18 to 30 in good health and CMV-seronegative. CDR3s include the opening cysteine and the closing phenylalanine or tryptophan. Each record gives: J gene, V gene, D gene, CDR3 DNA, CDR3 protein. D genes are given only for firm matches.

j_gene: TRBJ1-2; v_gene: TRBV28; d_gene: TRBD1; CDR3nt: TGTGCCAGCAGTTCCGGGGGGGGACAGGGATCAGATGGCTACACCTTC; CDR3aa: CASSSGGGQGSDGYTF
j_gene: TRBJ2-5; v_gene: TRBV7-9; d_gene: -; CDR3nt: TGTGCCAGCAGCCCTCCGTCAGAGACCCAGTACTTC; CDR3aa: CASSPPSETQYF
j_gene: TRBJ1-5; v_gene: TRBV27; d_gene: -; CDR3nt: TGTGCCAGCAGTTTTGGCGGGGGAAACAATCAGCCCCAGCATTTT; CDR3aa: CASSFGGGNNQPQHF
j_gene: TRBJ2-6; v_gene: TRBV5-1; d_gene: TRBD1; CDR3nt: TGCGCCAGCAGCGACAGGGTATCCGGGGCCAACGTCCTGACTTTC; CDR3aa: CASSDRVSGANVLTF
j_gene: TRBJ2-7; v_gene: TRBV4-2; d_gene: -; CDR3nt: TGTGCCAGCAGCCAAGATCACGGCAGGGTAGTCGCGCAGTACTTC; CDR3aa: CASSQDHGRVVAQYF
j_gene: TRBJ2-2; v_gene: TRBV7-2; d_gene: -; CDR3nt: TGTGCCAGCAGCTCTGAACCGGGAAGACACACCGGGGAGCTGTTTTTT; CDR3aa: CASSSEPGRHTGELFF
j_gene: TRBJ1-2; v_gene: TRBV6-5; d_gene: -; CDR3nt: TGTGCCAGCAGTTACGCGGGGGAAGGTTATGGCTACACCTTC; CDR3aa: CASSYAGEGYGYTF
j_gene: TRBJ1-3; v_gene: TRBV9; d_gene: TRBD1; CDR3nt: TGTGCCAGCAGCGGCCGGACAGGGGACTCTGGAAACACCATATATTTT; CDR3aa: CASSGRTGDSGNTIYF
j_gene: TRBJ1-1; v_gene: TRBV6-1; d_gene: TRBD1; CDR3nt: TGTGCCAGCAGGACAGGGGGCGCGGACACTGAAGCTTTCTTT; CDR3aa: CASRTGGADTEAFF
j_gene: TRBJ1-1; v_gene: TRBV7-2; d_gene: -; CDR3nt: TGTGCCAGCAGCCCCCGCCCGAGGAACACTGAAGCTTTCTTT; CDR3aa: CASSPRPRNTEAFF
j_gene: TRBJ2-5; v_gene: TRBV7-2; d_gene: TRBD2; CDR3nt: TGTGCCAGCAGCTTAGTGCGGGGGGAGACCCAGTACTTC; CDR3aa: CASSLVRGETQYF
j_gene: TRBJ2-3; v_gene: TRBV10-3; d_gene: TRBD2; CDR3nt: TGTGCCATCAGAGAAGGGCGGGGGGGCACAGATACGCAGTATTTT; CDR3aa: CAIREGRGGTDTQYF
j_gene: TRBJ2-1; v_gene: TRBV4-3; d_gene: TRBD2; CDR3nt: TGCGCCAGCAGCCAAGGTGTAGGAATTCTAGCGGGGGACAATGAGCAGTTCTTC; CDR3aa: CASSQGVGILAGDNEQFF
j_gene: TRBJ2-5; v_gene: TRBV5-1; d_gene: -; CDR3nt: TGCGCCAGCAGCTTGGTCTCGGTCCGGGAACGGATTAAAGAGACCCAGTACTTC; CDR3aa: CASSLVSVRERIKETQYF
j_gene: TRBJ2-7; v_gene: TRBV7-8; d_gene: -; CDR3nt: TGTGCCAGCAGCTTAGTAGGGGGGGACGAGCAGTACTTC; CDR3aa: CASSLVGGDEQYF
j_gene: TRBJ2-3; v_gene: TRBV7-3; d_gene: TRBD2; CDR3nt: TGTGCCAGCAGCTCCCCGGGACTAGCAATTGATACGCAGTATTTT; CDR3aa: CASSSPGLAIDTQYF
j_gene: TRBJ2-7; v_gene: TRBV7-9; d_gene: -; CDR3nt: TGTGCCAGCAGCCCGAAGGAGGTACACTACGAGCAGTACTTC; CDR3aa: CASSPKEVHYEQYF
j_gene: TRBJ1-6; v_gene: TRBV10-3; d_gene: -; CDR3nt: TGTGCCATCAGCGGACAGAATAATTCACCCCTCCACTTT; CDR3aa: CAISGQNNSPLHF
j_gene: TRBJ2-3; v_gene: TRBV11-2; d_gene: -; CDR3nt: TGTGCCAGCAGCTACCGGGTAGATACGCAGTATTTT; CDR3aa: CASSYRVDTQYF
j_gene: TRBJ2-7; v_gene: TRBV10-3; d_gene: TRBD1; CDR3nt: TGTGCCATCAGTGAAGGGGGACAGGGGGCCTACGAGCAGTACTTC; CDR3aa: CAISEGGQGAYEQYF
j_gene: TRBJ2-6; v_gene: TRBV25-1; d_gene: -; CDR3nt: TGTGCCAGCAGTGTTCAGGGGCTTGGGAGCTCTGGGGCCAACGTCCTGACTTTC; CDR3aa: CASSVQGLGSSGANVLTF
j_gene: TRBJ2-7; v_gene: TRBV7-8; d_gene: TRBD1; CDR3nt: TGTGCCAGCAGCCCCCGGGACAGGGGCTACGAGCAGTACTTC; CDR3aa: CASSPRDRGYEQYF
j_gene: TRBJ2-3; v_gene: TRBV9; d_gene: TRBD2; CDR3nt: TGTGCCAGCAGCGTCGGACTAGCGGGAACTAGCACAGATACGCAGTATTTT; CDR3aa: CASSVGLAGTSTDTQYF
j_gene: TRBJ1-1; v_gene: TRBV18; d_gene: -; CDR3nt: TGTGCCAGCACATTTTCCTCTAACACTGAAGCTTTCTTT; CDR3aa: CASTFSSNTEAFF
j_gene: TRBJ2-7; v_gene: TRBV28; d_gene: TRBD1; CDR3nt: TGTGCCAGCCGCGGACAGGGGACGGGCGAGCAGTACTTC; CDR3aa: CASRGQGTGEQYF
j_gene: TRBJ1-2; v_gene: TRBV6-5; d_gene: -; CDR3nt: TGTGCCAGCACCCTTGACTTGAACTATGGCTACACCTTC; CDR3aa: CASTLDLNYGYTF
j_gene: TRBJ2-2; v_gene: TRBV30; d_gene: -; CDR3nt: TGTGCCTGCGGCGGCGAGGTTTCGAACACCGGGGAGCTGTTTTTT; CDR3aa: CACGGEVSNTGELFF
j_gene: TRBJ1-2; v_gene: TRBV13; d_gene: TRBD1; CDR3nt: TGTGCCAGCAGCTTACTTACAGGGGGCATCGGCTACACCTTC; CDR3aa: CASSLLTGGIGYTF
j_gene: TRBJ2-7; v_gene: TRBV7-3; d_gene: TRBD1; CDR3nt: TGTGCCAGCAGCCTAGGGACAGGGGCAACCTACGAGCAGTACTTC; CDR3aa: CASSLGTGATYEQYF
j_gene: TRBJ1-1; v_gene: TRBV25-1; d_gene: TRBD1; CDR3nt: TGTGCCAGCAGTGAATTGACAGGGTGGTACACTGAAGCTTTCTTT; CDR3aa: CASSELTGWYTEAFF
j_gene: TRBJ1-2; v_gene: TRBV27; d_gene: -; CDR3nt: TGTGCCAGCAGTTTACGGACATCAGAGGACTATGGCTACACCTTC; CDR3aa: CASSLRTSEDYGYTF
j_gene: TRBJ1-5; v_gene: TRBV7-2; d_gene: -; CDR3nt: TGTGCCAGCAGCTTAGCGTCGGGATACAATCAGCCCCAGCATTTT; CDR3aa: CASSLASGYNQPQHF
j_gene: TRBJ2-7; v_gene: TRBV10-3; d_gene: -; CDR3nt: TGTGCCATCAGTGAGTCCAGGGCCTACGAGCAGTACTTC; CDR3aa: CAISESRAYEQYF
j_gene: TRBJ2-1; v_gene: TRBV29-1; d_gene: TRBD2; CDR3nt: TGCAGCGTTCCCCCCAGCGGGGGCTTTCACAATGAGCAGTTCTTC; CDR3aa: CSVPPSGGFHNEQFF
j_gene: TRBJ1-3; v_gene: TRBV10-3; d_gene: TRBD1; CDR3nt: TGTGCCATCAGGGGCGGCAGGGGGATGGAAAACACCATATATTTT; CDR3aa: CAIRGGRGMENTIYF
j_gene: TRBJ2-1; v_gene: TRBV6-1; d_gene: TRBD2; CDR3nt: TGTGCCAGCATCCCTGGAGGGACTAGTTCCTCTGAGCAGTTCTTC; CDR3aa: CASIPGGTSSSEQFF
j_gene: TRBJ2-7; v_gene: TRBV6-5; d_gene: -; CDR3nt: TGTGCCAGCAGCCTCGGCTCGGGACTGGGCTACGAGCAGTACTTC; CDR3aa: CASSLGSGLGYEQYF
j_gene: TRBJ1-4; v_gene: TRBV5-1; d_gene: TRBD1; CDR3nt: TGCGCCAGCAGACAGGGGGCCGATGAAAAACTGTTTTTT; CDR3aa: CASRQGADEKLFF
j_gene: TRBJ2-7; v_gene: TRBV29-1; d_gene: -; CDR3nt: TGCAGCGTTGGGGCAGGTAGATCCTACGAGCAGTACTTC; CDR3aa: CSVGAGRSYEQYF
j_gene: TRBJ2-5; v_gene: TRBV10-3; d_gene: TRBD2; CDR3nt: TGTGCCATCAACCCGGGACTAGCGGTCGAGACCCAGTACTTC; CDR3aa: CAINPGLAVETQYF
j_gene: TRBJ2-7; v_gene: TRBV5-1; d_gene: -; CDR3nt: TGCGCCAGCAGGGAGACAGGCGTTCCTACCTACGAGCAGTACTTC; CDR3aa: CASRETGVPTYEQYF
j_gene: TRBJ2-3; v_gene: TRBV19; d_gene: TRBD1; CDR3nt: TGTGCCAGTAGTTCAAGACAGGGGACCACAGATACGCAGTATTTT; CDR3aa: CASSSRQGTTDTQYF
j_gene: TRBJ2-7; v_gene: TRBV7-2; d_gene: -; CDR3nt: TGTGCCAGCAGCTTAAAGGCGGGGTACGAGCAGTACTTC; CDR3aa: CASSLKAGYEQYF
j_gene: TRBJ2-5; v_gene: TRBV10-3; d_gene: TRBD2; CDR3nt: TGTGCCATCAGTGAGTGGGGACTAGCGCCAGAGACCCAGTACTTC; CDR3aa: CAISEWGLAPETQYF
j_gene: TRBJ1-5; v_gene: TRBV9; d_gene: -; CDR3nt: TGTGCCAGCAGCGTAGGTGGGAGTCAGCCCCAGCATTTT; CDR3aa: CASSVGGSQPQHF
j_gene: TRBJ2-7; v_gene: TRBV7-2; d_gene: TRBD1; CDR3nt: TGTGCCAGCAGCGACGCTGGAGGGACAGGGTTGGGGGAGCAGTACTTC; CDR3aa: CASSDAGGTGLGEQYF
j_gene: TRBJ2-2; v_gene: TRBV5-1; d_gene: -; CDR3nt: TGCGCCAGCAGCATCACTGGTAGGGGGACCGGGGAGCTGTTTTTT; CDR3aa: CASSITGRGTGELFF
j_gene: TRBJ2-7; v_gene: TRBV10-3; d_gene: -; CDR3nt: TGTGCCATCAGTCCTGAGGCCATTCGCGACGAGCAGTACTTC; CDR3aa: CAISPEAIRDEQYF
j_gene: TRBJ2-1; v_gene: TRBV28; d_gene: -; CDR3nt: TGTGCCAGTACCGAGACAGCCTCCTACAATGAGCAGTTCTTC; CDR3aa: CASTETASYNEQFF
j_gene: TRBJ2-1; v_gene: TRBV28; d_gene: -; CDR3nt: TGTGCCAGCAGAACATCCTACAATGAGCAGTTCTTC; CDR3aa: CASRTSYNEQFF
j_gene: TRBJ2-3; v_gene: TRBV2; d_gene: -; CDR3nt: TGTGCCAGCGTCAGAACATTCTTGAGGGATACGCAGTATTTT; CDR3aa: CASVRTFLRDTQYF
j_gene: TRBJ1-1; v_gene: TRBV6-5; d_gene: -; CDR3nt: TGTGCCAGCACTAGCATCAACGGATTGAGGGCTTTCTTT; CDR3aa: CASTSINGLRAFF
j_gene: TRBJ1-1; v_gene: TRBV11-2; d_gene: -; CDR3nt: TGTGCCAGCAGCCCTGGGCCGGGAAACATGAACACTGAAGCTTTCTTT; CDR3aa: CASSPGPGNMNTEAFF
j_gene: TRBJ2-5; v_gene: TRBV5-4; d_gene: TRBD1; CDR3nt: TGTGCCAGCAGCTCAAAAACGGGACAGAGGCAGCAGTACTTC; CDR3aa: CASSSKTGQRQQYF
j_gene: TRBJ2-6; v_gene: TRBV6-4; d_gene: -; CDR3nt: TGTGCCAGCCGGGCGGAGGGCTCTGGGGCCAACGTCCTGACTTTC; CDR3aa: CASRAEGSGANVLTF
j_gene: TRBJ1-2; v_gene: TRBV9; d_gene: -; CDR3nt: TGTGCCAGCAGCCCAGCGGGGGAGATACACTATGGCTACACCTTC; CDR3aa: CASSPAGEIHYGYTF
j_gene: TRBJ1-5; v_gene: TRBV7-9; d_gene: TRBD1; CDR3nt: TGTGCCAGCAGCTTGGGAACAGGGGGCGTTCAGCCCCAGCATTTT; CDR3aa: CASSLGTGGVQPQHF
j_gene: TRBJ2-7; v_gene: TRBV10-3; d_gene: -; CDR3nt: TGTGCCATCAAGGCCCGGGACAACGGCGAGCAGTACTTC; CDR3aa: CAIKARDNGEQYF